This T cell receptor beta chain was found in a study of blood T cell repertoires in COVID-19. Study information: There were acute and convalescent COVID-19 samples, and they came from the United States, Italy and Spain. Sources were T cells, B-cell-depleted T cells, or PBMCs; the material itself was cDNA or gDNA.

V gave up 0 bases and J gave up 4 bases, with 10 bases separating them. Germline values: CDR1 SGHRS, CDR2 YFSETQ. The CDR3 consists of 15 residues. Per the original methods: The authors estimated nucleated cell counts from reference gene primer amplification. Sequencing was performed with immunoSEQ multiplex PCR; in TCRdb, only in-frame clones are kept and a portion is missing. V and J calls and clone size are copied from that table; D and trimming were computed from the DNA. Among 200,000 or so clones listed, around nine tenths were seen once. The rearrangement uses TRBV5-1 and TRBJ1-4; D may be TRBD1 (5 bases). The sequence was collected from a woman aged 60-75 years with acute or convalescent COVID-19. The material sequenced was peripheral blood. The CDR3 loop reads CASSLAVGLNEKLFF. As DNA, the CDR3 is TGCGCCAGCAGCTTGGCCGTGGGGCTTAATGAAAAACTGTTTTTT.